This T cell receptor beta chain was sequenced in a study of PD-L1 blockade in urothelial cancer. Study findings and constraints: Improved survival was predicted by pretreatment blood TCR clonality below the median.

Worth noting for this clone: Its antigen remains unidentified.

The CDR3 extends over 13 amino acids. After removal of 6 bases from V and 4 bases from J, the junction contained 3 bases not matched to a gene. Synthetic TCR analog templates were spiked into all PCRs individually. The repertoire was sequenced with immunoSEQ multiplex PCR; TCRdb's copy has only in-frame clones and lacks some. The sample shows about 57,000 clones, around 83% of them seen only once. Sequencing was performed on PBMCs, taken around atezolizumab (anti-PD-L1) treatment. The sequence came from a man aged 50 or older with urothelial cancer. The chain joins TRBV23-1 to TRBJ1-2, with TRBD1 matching 9 bases. TRBV23-1 has ORF status, its function being uncertain. The CDR3: CASRQGASYGYTF. CDR3 coding DNA: TGCGCCAGCAGACAGGGGGCTAGCTATGGCTACACCTTC.